This T cell receptor beta chain was found in a study of technical replicates of blood from several donors. The CDR3 has 16 amino acids. Germline V lookup: CDR1 LNHDA, CDR2 SQIVND (reference sequence). The V end lost 3 bases, the J end lost 4 bases, and 17 bases lay between the germline ends. Using immunoSEQ multiplex PCR, the repertoire was profiled, and TCRdb retains in-frame clones only, with some absent. Of approximately 73,000 clones in the sample, about 90% were seen once. The genes are TRBV19 and TRBJ2-3; D is possibly TRBD2 (6 bases). The sample taken for sequencing was T cells isolated from PBMCs. The clonotype comes from a human donor in good health. DNA of the CDR3: TGTGCCAGTAGTATGCATGGACTACCAGGCCCAGATACGCAGTATTTT. Translated, it gives CASSMHGLPGPDTQYF. The entire variable domain, with the rest obtained from reference TRBV19 and TRBJ2-3, is as follows: DGGITQSPKYLFRKEGQNVTLSCEQNLNHDAMYWYRQDPGQGLRLIYYSQIVNDFQKGDIAEGYSVSREKKESFPLTVTSAQKNPTAFYLCASSMHGLPGPDTQYFGPGTRLTVL.